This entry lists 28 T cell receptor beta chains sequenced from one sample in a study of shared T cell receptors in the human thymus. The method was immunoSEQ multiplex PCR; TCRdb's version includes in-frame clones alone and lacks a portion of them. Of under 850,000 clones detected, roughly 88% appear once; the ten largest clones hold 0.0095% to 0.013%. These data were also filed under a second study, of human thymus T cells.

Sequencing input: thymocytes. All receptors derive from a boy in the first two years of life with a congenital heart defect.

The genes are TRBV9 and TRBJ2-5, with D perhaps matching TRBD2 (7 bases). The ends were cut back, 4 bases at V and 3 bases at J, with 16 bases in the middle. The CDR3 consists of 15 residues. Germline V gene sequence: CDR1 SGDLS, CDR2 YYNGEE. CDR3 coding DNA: TGTGCCAGCAGCCTAGGGGGGGGACAAAAAGAGACCCAGTACTTC. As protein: CASSLGGGQKETQYF.

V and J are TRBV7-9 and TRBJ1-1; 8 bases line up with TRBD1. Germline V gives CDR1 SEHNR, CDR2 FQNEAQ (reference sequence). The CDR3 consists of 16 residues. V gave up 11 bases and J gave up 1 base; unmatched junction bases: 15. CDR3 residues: CAQTPLGTGTNTEAFF. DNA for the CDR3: TGTGCCCAAACGCCCCTAGGGACAGGAACGAACACTGAAGCTTTCTTT. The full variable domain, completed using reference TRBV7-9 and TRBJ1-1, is DTGVSQNPRHKITKRGQNVTFRCDPISEHNRLYWYRQTLGQGPEFLTYFQNEAQLEKSRLLSDRFSAERPKGSFSTLEIQRTEQGDSAMYLCAQTPLGTGTNTEAFFGQGTRLTVV.

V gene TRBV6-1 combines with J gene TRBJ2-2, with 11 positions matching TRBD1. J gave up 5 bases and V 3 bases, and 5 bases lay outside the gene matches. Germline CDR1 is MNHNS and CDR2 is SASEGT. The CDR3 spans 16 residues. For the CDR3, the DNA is TGTGCCAGCAGTGAGGACAGGGGGCGCCGGACCGGGGAGCTGTTTTTT. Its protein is CASSEDRGRRTGELFF.

CDR3 region: CASSQDRLAEEQYF. In nucleotides, the CDR3 is TGCGCCAGCAGCCAAGATCGGCTAGCCGAAGAGCAGTACTTC. This rearrangement joins TRBV4-3 to TRBJ2-7, with a weak D call TRBD2 (5 bases). This CDR3 spans 14 amino acids. V was shortened by 0 bases and J by 7 bases, with 13 bases between the two germline ends. The V gene's germline CDR1 is LGHNA and CDR2 YSLEER.

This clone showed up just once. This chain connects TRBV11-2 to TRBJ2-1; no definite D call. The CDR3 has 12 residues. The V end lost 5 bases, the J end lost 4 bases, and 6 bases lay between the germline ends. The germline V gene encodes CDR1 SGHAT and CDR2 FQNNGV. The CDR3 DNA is TGTGCCAGCAGCCACAGTTACAATGAGCAGTTCTTC. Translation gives CASSHSYNEQFF.

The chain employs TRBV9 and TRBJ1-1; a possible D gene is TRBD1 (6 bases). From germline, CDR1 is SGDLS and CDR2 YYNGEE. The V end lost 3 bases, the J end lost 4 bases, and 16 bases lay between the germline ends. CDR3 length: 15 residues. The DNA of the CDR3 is TGTGCCAGCAGCGGGGGGGGCGGGTTATCCACTGAAGCTTTCTTT. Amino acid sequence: CASSGGGGLSTEAFF. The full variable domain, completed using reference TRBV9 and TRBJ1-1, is DSGVTQTPKHLITATGQRVTLRCSPRSGDLSVYWYQQSLDQGLQFLIQYYNGEERAKGNILERFSAQQFPDLHSELNLSSLELGDSALYFCASSGGGGLSTEAFFGQGTRLTVV.

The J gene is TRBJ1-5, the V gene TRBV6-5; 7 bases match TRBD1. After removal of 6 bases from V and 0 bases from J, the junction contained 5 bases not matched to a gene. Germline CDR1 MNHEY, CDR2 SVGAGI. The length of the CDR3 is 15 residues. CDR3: CASRRTGHSNQPQHF. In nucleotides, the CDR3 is TGTGCCAGCAGAAGGACAGGCCATAGCAATCAGCCCCAGCATTTT.

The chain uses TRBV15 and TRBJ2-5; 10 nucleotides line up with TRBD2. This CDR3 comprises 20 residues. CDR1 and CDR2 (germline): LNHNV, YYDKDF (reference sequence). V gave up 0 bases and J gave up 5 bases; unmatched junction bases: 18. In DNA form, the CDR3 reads TGTGCCACCAGCAGAGATAGGGGAGTATGGCTAGCGGGAGTGGGGGAGACCCAGTACTTC. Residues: CATSRDRGVWLAGVGETQYF.

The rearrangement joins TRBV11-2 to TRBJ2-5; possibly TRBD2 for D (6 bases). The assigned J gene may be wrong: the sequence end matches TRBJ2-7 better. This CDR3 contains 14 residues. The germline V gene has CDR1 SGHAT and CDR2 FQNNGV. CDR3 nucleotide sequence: TGTGCCAGCAGCTCCTCGGGGAGGACCTACGAGCAGTACTTC. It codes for CASSSSGRTYEQYF.

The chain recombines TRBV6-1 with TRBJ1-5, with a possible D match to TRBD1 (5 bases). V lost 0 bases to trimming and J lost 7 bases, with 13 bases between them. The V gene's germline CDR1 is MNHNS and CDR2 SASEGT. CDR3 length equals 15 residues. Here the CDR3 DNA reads TGTGCCAGCAGTGAAGCGGGGGGACTTCGGCAGCCCCAGCATTTT. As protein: CASSEAGGLRQPQHF.

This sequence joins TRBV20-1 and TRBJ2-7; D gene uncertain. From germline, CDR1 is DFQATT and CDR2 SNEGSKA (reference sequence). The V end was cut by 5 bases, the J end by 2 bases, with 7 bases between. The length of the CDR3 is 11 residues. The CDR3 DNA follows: TGCAGTGCTTCACTGACCTACGAGCAGTACTTC. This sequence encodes CSASLTYEQYF.

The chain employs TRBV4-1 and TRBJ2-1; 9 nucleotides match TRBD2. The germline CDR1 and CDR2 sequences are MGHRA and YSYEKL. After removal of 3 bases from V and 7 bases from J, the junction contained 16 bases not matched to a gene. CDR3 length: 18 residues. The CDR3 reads CASSHPPAGGPISNEQFF. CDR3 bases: TGCGCCAGCAGCCACCCTCCCGCGGGAGGGCCAATTAGTAATGAGCAGTTCTTC.

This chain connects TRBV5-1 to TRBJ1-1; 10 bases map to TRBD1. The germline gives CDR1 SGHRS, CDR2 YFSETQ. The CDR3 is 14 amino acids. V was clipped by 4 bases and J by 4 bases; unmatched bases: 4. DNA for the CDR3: TGCGCCAGCAGCGGAGGACAGGGGGGCACTGAAGCTTTCTTT. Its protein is CASSGGQGGTEAFF.

CDR3 sequence (DNA): TGTGCCAGCAGCCGGGACAGGGGTCTCCCTGAAGCTTTCTTT. Protein: CASSRDRGLPEAFF. The V call is TRBV5-5, the J call TRBJ1-1, with 10 positions matching TRBD1. With 4 bases clipped from V and 6 bases from J, the junction kept 6 bases outside the gene matches. CDR1 and CDR2 from the germline V gene are SGHKS and YYEKEE (reference sequence). The length of the CDR3 is 14 residues.

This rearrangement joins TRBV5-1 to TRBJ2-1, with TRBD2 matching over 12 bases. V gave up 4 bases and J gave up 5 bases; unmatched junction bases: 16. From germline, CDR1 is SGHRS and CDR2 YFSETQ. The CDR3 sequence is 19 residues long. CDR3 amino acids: CASSPQSPSGRALDNEQFF. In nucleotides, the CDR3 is TGCGCCAGCAGCCCACAATCCCCTAGCGGGAGGGCCCTCGACAATGAGCAGTTCTTC. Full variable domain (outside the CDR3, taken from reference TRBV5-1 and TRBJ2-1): KAGVTQTPRYLIKTRGQQVTLSCSPISGHRSVSWYQQTPGQGLQFLFEYFSETQRNKGNFPGRFSGRQFSNSRSEMNVSTLELGDSALYLCASSPQSPSGRALDNEQFFGPGTRLTVL.

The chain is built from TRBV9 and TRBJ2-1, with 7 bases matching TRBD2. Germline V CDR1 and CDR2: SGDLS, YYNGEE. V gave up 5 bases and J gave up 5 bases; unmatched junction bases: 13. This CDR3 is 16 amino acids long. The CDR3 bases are TGTGCCAGCAGTCAATCTCCGGGAGGCCCTCACAATGAGCAGTTCTTC. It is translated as CASSQSPGGPHNEQFF.

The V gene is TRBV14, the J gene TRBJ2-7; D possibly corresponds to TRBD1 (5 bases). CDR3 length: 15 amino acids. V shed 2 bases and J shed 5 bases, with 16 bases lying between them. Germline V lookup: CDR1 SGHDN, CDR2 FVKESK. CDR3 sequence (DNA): TGTGCCAGCAGCCAAATGGGGCATCTGGGGAACGAGCAGTACTTC. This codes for CASSQMGHLGNEQYF.

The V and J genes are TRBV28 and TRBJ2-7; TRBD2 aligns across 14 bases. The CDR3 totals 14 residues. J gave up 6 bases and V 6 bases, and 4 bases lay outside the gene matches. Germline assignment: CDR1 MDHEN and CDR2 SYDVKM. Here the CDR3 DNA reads TGTGCCAGCAGGACTAGCGGGAGGGAGGGCGAGCAGTACTTC. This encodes CASRTSGREGEQYF. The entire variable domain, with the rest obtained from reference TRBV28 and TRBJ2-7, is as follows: DVKVTQSSRYLVKRTGEKVFLECVQDMDHENMFWYRQDPGLGLRLIYFSYDVKMKEKGDIPEGYSVSREKKERFSLILESASTNQTSMYLCASRTSGREGEQYFGPGTRLTVT.

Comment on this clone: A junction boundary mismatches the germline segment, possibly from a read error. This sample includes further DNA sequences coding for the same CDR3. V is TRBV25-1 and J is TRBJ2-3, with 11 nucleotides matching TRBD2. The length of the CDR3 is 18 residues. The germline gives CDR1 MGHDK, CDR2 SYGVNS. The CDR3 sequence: CASSEYEATSGKTDTQYF. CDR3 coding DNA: TGCGCCAGCAGTGAATATGAGGCGACTAGCGGGAAGACAGATACGCAGTATTTT. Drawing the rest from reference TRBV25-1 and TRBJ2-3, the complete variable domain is EADIYQTPRYLVIGTGKKITLECSQTMGHDKMYWYQQDPGMELHLIHYSYGVNSTEKGDLSSESTVSRIRTEHFPLTLESARPSHTSQYLCASSEYEATSGKTDTQYFGPGTRLTVL.

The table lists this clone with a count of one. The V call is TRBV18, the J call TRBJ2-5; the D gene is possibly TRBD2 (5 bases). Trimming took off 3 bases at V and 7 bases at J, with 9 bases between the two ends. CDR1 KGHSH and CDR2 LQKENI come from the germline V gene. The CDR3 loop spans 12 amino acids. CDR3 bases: TGTGCCAGCTCACCCTCTCGGGGGACCCAGTACTTC. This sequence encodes CASSPSRGTQYF.

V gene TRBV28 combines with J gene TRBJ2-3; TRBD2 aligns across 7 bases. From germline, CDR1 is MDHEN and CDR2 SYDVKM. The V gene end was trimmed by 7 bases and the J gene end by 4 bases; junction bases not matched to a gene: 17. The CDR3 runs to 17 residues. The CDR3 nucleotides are TGTGCCAGCACTGGACTAGTAAGGGACGCACTCCCAGATACGCAGTATTTT. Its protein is CASTGLVRDALPDTQYF. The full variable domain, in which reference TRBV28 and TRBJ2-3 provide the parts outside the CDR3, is DVKVTQSSRYLVKRTGEKVFLECVQDMDHENMFWYRQDPGLGLRLIYFSYDVKMKEKGDIPEGYSVSREKKERFSLILESASTNQTSMYLCASTGLVRDALPDTQYFGPGTRLTVL.

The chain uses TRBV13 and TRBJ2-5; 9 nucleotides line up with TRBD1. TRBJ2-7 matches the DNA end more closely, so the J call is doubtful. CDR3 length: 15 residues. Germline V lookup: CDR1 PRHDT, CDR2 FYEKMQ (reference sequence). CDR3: CASSLMGQGIYEQYF. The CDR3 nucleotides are TGTGCCAGCAGCTTAATGGGACAGGGAATTTACGAGCAGTACTTC.

DNA for the CDR3: TGCGCCAGCAGTGACGGACAGGGTGAGGAAAAACTGTTTTTT. It codes for CASSDGQGEEKLFF. The chain uses TRBV10-1 and TRBJ1-4, with 8 bases fitting TRBD1. V shed 3 bases, J shed 8 bases, and the junction held 5 bases outside the gene matches. Germline values: CDR1 WNHNN, CDR2 SYGVQD (reference sequence). The length of the CDR3 is 14 residues.

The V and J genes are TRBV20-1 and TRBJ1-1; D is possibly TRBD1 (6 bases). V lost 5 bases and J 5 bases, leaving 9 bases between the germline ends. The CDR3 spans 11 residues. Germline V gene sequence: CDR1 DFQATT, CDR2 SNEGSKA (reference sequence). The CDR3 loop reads CSAGTRTEAFF. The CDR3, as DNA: TGCAGTGCTGGGACAAGGACTGAAGCTTTCTTT.

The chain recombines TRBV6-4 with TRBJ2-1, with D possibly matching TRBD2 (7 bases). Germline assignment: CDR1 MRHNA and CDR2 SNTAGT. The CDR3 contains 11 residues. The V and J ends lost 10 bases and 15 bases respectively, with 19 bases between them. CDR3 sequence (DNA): TGTGCCACCCCCCCCAGGGGAGGGCGGTTCTTC. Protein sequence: CATPPRGGRFF.

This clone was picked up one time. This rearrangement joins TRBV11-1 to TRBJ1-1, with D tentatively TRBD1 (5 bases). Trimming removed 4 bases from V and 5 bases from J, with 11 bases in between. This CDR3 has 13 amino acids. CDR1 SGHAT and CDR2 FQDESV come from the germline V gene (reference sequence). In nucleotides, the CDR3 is TGTGCCAGCAGCTCGGGGGATTCGACTGAAGCTTTCTTT. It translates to CASSSGDSTEAFF.

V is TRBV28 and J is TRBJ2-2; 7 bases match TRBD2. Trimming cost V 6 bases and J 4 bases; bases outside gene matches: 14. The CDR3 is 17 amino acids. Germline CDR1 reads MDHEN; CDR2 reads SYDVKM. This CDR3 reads CASSSSRAGVGTGELFF. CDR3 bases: TGTGCCAGCAGCTCCAGCAGGGCGGGAGTCGGCACCGGGGAGCTGTTTTTT. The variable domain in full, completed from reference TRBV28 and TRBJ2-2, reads DVKVTQSSRYLVKRTGEKVFLECVQDMDHENMFWYRQDPGLGLRLIYFSYDVKMKEKGDIPEGYSVSREKKERFSLILESASTNQTSMYLCASSSSRAGVGTGELFFGEGSRLTVL.

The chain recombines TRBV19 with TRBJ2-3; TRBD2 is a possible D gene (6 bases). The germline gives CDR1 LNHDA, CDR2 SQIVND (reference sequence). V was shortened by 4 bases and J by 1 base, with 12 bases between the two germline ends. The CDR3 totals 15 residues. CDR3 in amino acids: CASSTGRWGTDTQYF. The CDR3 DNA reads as TGTGCCAGTAGTACCGGGAGATGGGGCACAGATACGCAGTATTTT. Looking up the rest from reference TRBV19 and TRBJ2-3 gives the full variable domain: DGGITQSPKYLFRKEGQNVTLSCEQNLNHDAMYWYRQDPGQGLRLIYYSQIVNDFQKGDIAEGYSVSREKKESFPLTVTSAQKNPTAFYLCASSTGRWGTDTQYFGPGTRLTVL.